These 32 T cell receptor beta chains were all obtained from the same sample, sequenced in a study of T cell repertoires in cytomegalovirus infection. TCRdb re-called the reads through MiXCR, storing one row per CDR3 protein. The sample yields a few hundred thousand distinct CDR3 sequences, 8% to 9.5% seen once. Sequenced: PBMCs. The receptors were sampled from a human donor in good health (CMV status not recorded). Some clones in this sample may be carry-over from other donors' samples.

This clonotype was picked up many times. CDR3 sequence reads: CASSELREEQFF. As DNA, the CDR3 is TGCGCCAGCAGTGAACTGCGGGAGGAGCAGTTCTTC. The chain joins TRBV10-2 to TRBJ2-1; 7 nucleotides agree with TRBD2. V shed 3 bases and J 10 bases; nucleotides not matched to a gene: 3. CDR3 length: 12 amino acids. CDR1 is WSHSY, CDR2 SAAADI, per germline.

CDR3 sequence: CSAGPLAGVSETQYF. CDR3 nucleotides: TGCAGTGCTGGGCCCTTAGCGGGAGTGAGCGAGACCCAGTACTTC. The V call is TRBV20-1, the J call TRBJ2-5; TRBD2 matches at 9 bases. V gave up 5 bases and J gave up 5 bases; unmatched junction bases: 12. This CDR3 region has 15 residues. Germline V gene sequence: CDR1 DFQATT, CDR2 SNEGSKA (reference sequence).

This clonotype was observed a few times. The chain couples TRBV7-2 to TRBJ2-5, with 12 positions matching TRBD1. The V and J ends lost 5 bases and 1 base, in that order; junction bases with no gene match: 5. Germline CDR1 and CDR2: SGHTA and FQGNSA. The CDR3 runs to 16 residues. CDR3 in DNA: TGTGCCAGCAGCCTCCGGGACAGGGGGCTCCAAGAGACCCAGTACTTC. Its protein product is CASSLRDRGLQETQYF.

This clonotype was counted at least ten times. V is TRBV7-2 and J is TRBJ2-2; TRBD1 is a possible D gene (7 bases). The CDR3 is made up of 16 amino acids. Germline V CDR1 and CDR2: SGHTA, FQGNSA. The V end lost 2 bases, the J end lost 6 bases, and 16 bases lay between the germline ends. In nucleotides, the CDR3 is TGTGCCAGCAGCTTACAGGGGGGCCCCACGGCCGGGGAGCTGTTTTTT. Residues: CASSLQGGPTAGELFF.

The sample holds many counts of this clonotype. This rearrangement joins TRBV6-6 to TRBJ1-6, with TRBD1 matching over 10 bases. This CDR3 has 16 amino acids. With 5 bases clipped from V and 8 bases from J, the junction kept 9 bases outside the gene matches. Germline CDR1 is MNHNY and CDR2 is SVGAGI (reference sequence). For the CDR3, the DNA is TGTGCCAGCAGTAACCAGGGACAGGGGCAGGATTCACCCCTCCACTTT. Its translation: CASSNQGQGQDSPLHF.

This clonotype was counted a few times. The CDR3 DNA reads TGTGCCAGCAGGCTAGGCGGGGACCCTTCTAACTATGGCTACACCTTC. Translated, it gives CASRLGGDPSNYGYTF. This chain connects TRBV12-3 or TRBV12-4 to TRBJ1-2; possible D gene TRBD1, 5 bases. This CDR3 spans 16 amino acids. With 6 bases removed from V and 0 bases from J, the gap between germline ends came to 17 bases.

This clonotype was counted ten times or more. The genes are TRBV7-2 and TRBJ2-3, with 10 nucleotides matching TRBD1. The CDR3 spans 16 residues. Germline lookup yields CDR1 SGHTA and CDR2 FQGNSA. V was pared by 4 bases and J by 1 base, with 5 bases of the junction left unmatched. CDR3 nucleotide sequence: TGTGCCAGCAGCTCGGGACAGGGGTTCGGCACAGATACGCAGTATTTT. Translating it yields CASSSGQGFGTDTQYF.

This clonotype has at least ten counts. The CDR3 DNA reads TGCAGCGTTGACGCGGGACAGAATGGCTACACCTTC. Translated: CSVDAGQNGYTF. V usage is TRBV29-1 and J usage is TRBJ1-2; 7 positions agree with TRBD1. J lost 6 bases, V lost 3 bases, and 4 bases had no gene match. Germline V CDR1 and CDR2: SQVTM, ANQGSEA. The CDR3 runs to 12 residues.

The sample holds a few counts of this clonotype. V and J are TRBV6-2 or TRBV6-3 and TRBJ2-3; 10 bases match TRBD1. The CDR3 extends over 13 amino acids. Germline V lookup: CDR1 MNHEY, CDR2 SVGEGT. With 8 bases clipped from V and 5 bases from J, the junction kept 4 bases outside the gene matches. CDR3 loop: CASRTGGEDTQYF. CDR3 bases: TGTGCCAGCCGGACAGGGGGGGAAGATACGCAGTATTTT.

The V gene is TRBV6-5, the J gene TRBJ2-7; D is uncertain. The V end lost 6 bases, the J end lost 4 bases, and 10 bases lay between the germline ends. This CDR3 has 12 amino acids. CDR1 is MNHEY, CDR2 SVGAGI, per germline. CDR3 sequence reads: CASRGLGYEQYF. CDR3 DNA sequence: TGTGCCAGCAGGGGTCTAGGATACGAGCAGTACTTC.

This clonotype was picked up a small number of times. V usage is TRBV24-1 and J usage is TRBJ2-1; D is possibly TRBD1 (5 bases). V shed 5 bases and J shed 10 bases, with 17 bases lying between them. The CDR3 has 14 amino acids. Germline CDR1 KGHDR, CDR2 SFDVKD. As DNA, the CDR3 is TGTGCCACCAGTGCGACGAACCAGGGTCGAGAGCAGTTCTTC. This gives the protein CATSATNQGREQFF.

There are a few counts of this clonotype. The gene calls are TRBV4-2 and TRBJ1-2, with a possible D match to TRBD1 (5 bases). Germline CDR1 and CDR2: LGHNA and YNFKEQ. V lost 0 bases to trimming and J lost 8 bases, with 13 bases between them. The CDR3 is made up of 14 amino acids. CDR3 nucleotides: TGTGCCAGCAGCCAAGATCAGGTGGGGGAAGGCTACACCTTC. Its translation is CASSQDQVGEGYTF.

The CDR3 DNA reads as TGTGCCAGCAAACCCCAAGGGGGCGGATATGGCTACACCTTC. Amino acids: CASKPQGGGYGYTF. The chain is built from TRBV7-9 and TRBJ1-2; 7 bases line up with TRBD1. This CDR3 spans 14 amino acids. The V gene end was trimmed by 7 bases and the J gene end by 5 bases; junction bases not matched to a gene: 10. Germline CDR1 reads SEHNR; CDR2 reads FQNEAQ (reference sequence).

There are many counts of this clonotype. This chain links TRBV7-8 with TRBJ2-7; the D is unclear. In germline, CDR1 is SGHVS, CDR2 FQNEAQ. V lost 1 base, J lost 2 bases, and 9 bases lay in between. The CDR3 is made up of 14 amino acids. This chain's CDR3 is CASSLGTAAYEQYF. The CDR3 nucleotides are TGTGCCAGCAGCTTAGGGACCGCTGCCTACGAGCAGTACTTC.

Many counts were recorded for this clonotype. The rearrangement uses TRBV5-1 and TRBJ2-5, with TRBD1 as a possible D gene (6 bases). Trimming cost V 4 bases and J 5 bases, with 24 bases left between them. The CDR3 totals 17 residues. Germline loops: CDR1 SGHRS, CDR2 YFSETQ. Written as DNA, the CDR3 is TGCGCCAGCAGCCCCCTAGGAGGCCCCCAGGGGAGCGAGACCCAGTACTTC. This gives the protein CASSPLGGPQGSETQYF. Drawing the rest from reference TRBV5-1 and TRBJ2-5, the complete variable domain is KAGVTQTPRYLIKTRGQQVTLSCSPISGHRSVSWYQQTPGQGLQFLFEYFSETQRNKGNFPGRFSGRQFSNSRSEMNVSTLELGDSALYLCASSPLGGPQGSETQYFGPGTRLLVL.

Only a few counts were recorded for this clonotype. V is TRBV7-2 and J is TRBJ1-1; TRBD1 aligns across 8 bases. The ends lost 5 bases at V and 2 bases at J; junction bases unmatched: 10. Germline lookup yields CDR1 SGHTA and CDR2 FQGNSA. CDR3 size: 16 residues. The CDR3 DNA sequence: TGTGCCAGCAGCCCCCGGACAGGGAAGTTAAACACTGAAGCTTTCTTT. The encoded protein is CASSPRTGKLNTEAFF. The whole variable domain, filled in from reference TRBV7-2 and TRBJ1-1, reads GAGVSQSPSNKVTEKGKDVELRCDPISGHTALYWYRQSLGQGLEFLIYFQGNSAPDKSGLPSDRFSAERTGGSVSTLTIQRTQQEDSAVYLCASSPRTGKLNTEAFFGQGTRLTVV.

This clonotype was counted only a few times. The V call is TRBV27, the J call TRBJ1-1, with D unclear. Germline V lookup: CDR1 MNHEY, CDR2 SMNVEV (reference sequence). Trimming cost V 3 bases and J 1 base, with 6 bases left between them. CDR3 size: 13 residues. In DNA, the CDR3 is TGTGCCAGCAGTTTTTACCAGAACACTGAAGCTTTCTTT. It encodes CASSFYQNTEAFF.

Only a few counts were recorded for this clonotype. J is TRBJ1-2 and V is TRBV10-3, with 9 bases identical to TRBD1. Germline CDR1 reads ENHRY; CDR2 reads SYGVKD. J lost 6 bases, V lost 6 bases, and 8 bases had no gene match. The CDR3 has 14 amino acids. CDR3 sequence: CAISGNRGLNGYTF. DNA for the CDR3: TGTGCCATCAGCGGAAACAGGGGGCTGAATGGCTACACCTTC.

Here the CDR3 reads CASSSRRGTEAFF. CDR3 DNA sequence: TGTGCCAGCAGCTCCAGACGGGGCACTGAAGCTTTCTTT. The chain recombines TRBV27 with TRBJ1-1; no reliable D call. The CDR3 length is 13 residues. Germline CDR1 MNHEY, CDR2 SMNVEV (reference sequence). V lost 6 bases to trimming and J lost 4 bases, with 12 bases between them.

Ten or more counts support this clonotype. The chain employs TRBV12-3 or TRBV12-4 and TRBJ1-4; 7 nucleotides align to TRBD1. This CDR3 contains 14 residues. The trim removed 6 bases at V and 4 bases at J, leaving 5 bases unmatched. The CDR3 is CASSRGQRNEKLFF. As DNA, the CDR3 is TGTGCCAGCAGCAGGGGACAGCGTAATGAAAAACTGTTTTTT.

The V gene is TRBV7-6, the J gene TRBJ2-7, with 7 bases lining up with TRBD2. J lost 3 bases, V lost 6 bases, and 11 bases had no gene match. CDR1 is SGHVS and CDR2 is FNYEAQ in the germline V gene. The CDR3 length is 15 residues. The CDR3 protein is CASSPKAGSHYEQYF. DNA of the CDR3: TGTGCCAGCAGTCCCAAAGCGGGGTCCCACTACGAGCAGTACTTC.

This clonotype was counted ten times or more. The rearrangement links TRBV6-1 to TRBJ2-7; possible D gene TRBD1, 6 bases. V lost 6 bases and J 3 bases, leaving 9 bases between the germline ends. CDR1 MNHNS and CDR2 SASEGT come from the germline V gene. This CDR3 is 12 amino acids long. DNA for the CDR3: TGTGCCAGCAGACAGGGAGACTACGAGCAGTACTTC. Its protein is CASRQGDYEQYF.

This clonotype has a count of ten or more. The chain couples TRBV7-9 to TRBJ2-3; a weak D match, TRBD1 (5 bases). The CDR3 contains 15 residues. V gave up 6 bases and J gave up 4 bases, with 17 bases separating them. Germline loops: CDR1 SEHNR, CDR2 FQNEAQ (reference sequence). CDR3 DNA: TGTGCCAGCAGTAAGGACACCCCAATGGCAGATACGCAGTATTTT. It specifies CASSKDTPMADTQYF.

At least ten counts were recorded for this clonotype. V and J are TRBV29-1 and TRBJ2-5, with a tentative D call TRBD2 (6 bases). Germline lookup yields CDR1 SQVTM and CDR2 ANQGSEA. This CDR3 has 13 residues. V was shortened by 4 bases and J by 4 bases, with 13 bases between the two germline ends. CDR3 nucleotides: TGCAGCGTTGTGGAGGGAAAGCTAGAGACCCAGTACTTC. Encoded protein: CSVVEGKLETQYF.

V gene TRBV20-1 combines with J gene TRBJ2-5; possibly TRBD1 or TRBD2 for D (7 bases each). The length of the CDR3 is 16 residues. V was shortened by 0 bases and J by 0 bases, with 14 bases between the two germline ends. The germline CDR1 and CDR2 sequences are DFQATT and SNEGSKA (reference sequence). The CDR3 loop is CSARDFRGGHQETQYF. The CDR3 DNA sequence: TGCAGTGCTAGAGATTTCAGGGGGGGCCACCAAGAGACCCAGTACTTC.

Ten or more counts support this clonotype. The chain employs TRBV6-2 or TRBV6-3 and TRBJ1-1; D ambiguous. Trimming took off 2 bases at V and 1 base at J, with 2 bases between the two ends. This CDR3 is 12 amino acids long. Germline assignment: CDR1 MNHEY and CDR2 SVGEGT. The CDR3 bases are TGTGCCAGCAGTTACCAGAACACTGAAGCTTTCTTT. Translating it yields CASSYQNTEAFF.

The chain is built from TRBV19 and TRBJ1-4; D is unresolved. The germline V and J ends were trimmed by 9 bases and 0 bases, with 23 bases remaining between them. The CDR3 loop spans 18 amino acids. From germline, CDR1 is LNHDA and CDR2 SQIVND (reference sequence). The CDR3 sequence is CASFDRALRKATNEKLFF. The CDR3 DNA is TGTGCCAGCTTCGACCGGGCCTTAAGGAAGGCAACTAATGAAAAACTGTTTTTT.

This rearrangement joins TRBV27 to TRBJ2-1; 7 positions agree with TRBD2. The ends lost 2 bases at V and 3 bases at J; junction bases unmatched: 4. This CDR3 has 15 residues. Looked up from germline, CDR1 is MNHEY and CDR2 is SMNVEV (reference sequence). The chain's CDR3 is CASSLVREFYNEQFF. CDR3 in DNA: TGTGCCAGCAGTTTAGTGCGGGAGTTCTACAATGAGCAGTTCTTC.

This clonotype was recorded many times. The V call is TRBV7-6, the J call TRBJ2-5; D is possibly TRBD1 (6 bases). Per germline, CDR1 SGHVS and CDR2 FNYEAQ. The CDR3 extends over 16 amino acids. V was clipped by 6 bases and J by 4 bases, with 21 bases between them. DNA for the CDR3: TGTGCCAGCAGTTCAACCCAGACAGGAGGCACAGAGACCCAGTACTTC. This encodes CASSSTQTGGTETQYF.

The chain links TRBV10-3 to TRBJ2-5; D is perhaps TRBD2 (6 bases). The CDR3 has 15 amino acids. V was cut by 10 bases and J by 3 bases, with 21 bases left in between. Germline lookup yields CDR1 ENHRY and CDR2 SYGVKD. The CDR3 DNA reads as TGTGCCACCCTTAAAAAACGGGACTTAAAAGAGACCCAGTACTTC. This translates into CATLKKRDLKETQYF.

This clonotype has only a few counts. The chain uses TRBV4-2 and TRBJ2-7; no definite D call. V was clipped by 0 bases and J by 5 bases, with 17 bases between them. Germline CDR1 is LGHNA and CDR2 is YNFKEQ. This CDR3 region has 16 residues. This CDR3 reads CASSQDEKILGHEQYF. The CDR3 coding sequence is TGTGCCAGCAGCCAAGACGAAAAGATCCTGGGCCACGAGCAGTACTTC.

This clonotype appeared many times. The V and J genes are TRBV7-9 and TRBJ2-5; TRBD2 aligns across 7 bases. V shed 4 bases, J shed 5 bases, and the junction held 10 bases outside the gene matches. The CDR3 contains 15 residues. The germline CDR1 and CDR2 sequences are SEHNR and FQNEAQ (reference sequence). The CDR3 DNA sequence: TGTGCCAGCAGCTATCTCTCGGGAGGTCGGGAGACCCAGTACTTC. As protein: CASSYLSGGRETQYF.